The text below deals with one TCR beta chain. Sequencing was performed with immunoSEQ multiplex PCR; in TCRdb, only in-frame clones are kept and a portion is missing. In the table there are over 3,000 clones, about 80% of which are singletons. These data belong to a study of tissue T cells after allogeneic stem cell transplantation. This CDR3 contains 12 residues. From germline, CDR1 is WSHSY and CDR2 SAAADI. V lost 7 bases, J lost 6 bases, and 10 bases lay in between. Steroid-refractory graft-versus-host disease after allogeneic hematopoietic cell transplant qualified adults for prospective research-autopsy enrollment.

Material: small intestine tissue, obtained at autopsy. The TCR sequence derives from a male patient at least 60 years old with steroid-refractory graft-versus-host disease after an allogeneic stem cell transplant. Some T cells may originate from the graft donor. This chain joins TRBV10-2 and TRBJ2-1; TRBD2 is a possible D gene (6 bases). The CDR3 sequence is CASTGLSNEQFF. The DNA for the CDR3 is TGCGCCAGCACCGGACTAAGCAATGAGCAGTTCTTC.